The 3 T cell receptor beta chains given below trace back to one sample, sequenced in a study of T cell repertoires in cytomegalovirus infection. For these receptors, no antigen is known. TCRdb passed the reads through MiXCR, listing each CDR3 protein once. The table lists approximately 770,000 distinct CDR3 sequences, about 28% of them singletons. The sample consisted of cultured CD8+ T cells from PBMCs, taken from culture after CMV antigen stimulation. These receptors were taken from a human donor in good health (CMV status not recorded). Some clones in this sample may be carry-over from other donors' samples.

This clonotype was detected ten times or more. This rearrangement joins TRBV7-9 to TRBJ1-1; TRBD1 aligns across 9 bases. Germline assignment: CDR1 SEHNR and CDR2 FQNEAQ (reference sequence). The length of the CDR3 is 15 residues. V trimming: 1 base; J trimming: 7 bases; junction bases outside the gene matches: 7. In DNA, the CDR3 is TGTGCCAGCAGCTTAGTCCCGGACAGGGGAATTGAAGCTTTCTTT. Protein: CASSLVPDRGIEAFF.

DNA for the CDR3: TGTGCCAGCAGCGATGGCACAGATACGCAGTATTTT. This translates into CASSDGTDTQYF. V and J are TRBV7-9 and TRBJ2-3, with D unclear. Germline CDR1 reads SEHNR; CDR2 reads FQNEAQ (reference sequence). There are 12 residues in the CDR3. The V end lost 5 bases, the J end lost 1 base, and 4 bases lay between the germline ends.

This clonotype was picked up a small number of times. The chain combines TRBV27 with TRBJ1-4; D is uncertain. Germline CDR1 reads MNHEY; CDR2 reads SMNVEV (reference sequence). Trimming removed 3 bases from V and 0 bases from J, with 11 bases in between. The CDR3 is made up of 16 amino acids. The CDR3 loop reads CASSFGPLTTNEKLFF. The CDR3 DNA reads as TGTGCCAGCAGTTTTGGGCCCTTGACAACTAATGAAAAACTGTTTTTT.